These 8 T cell receptor beta chains originate from one sample sequenced in a study of blood T cell repertoires in COVID-19. The assay was immunoSEQ multiplex PCR, and TCRdb's table has in-frame clones only and misses some. This sample yields roughly 340,000 clones, of which over 70% are seen a single time; just under 6.5% belongs to the top ten. The specimen sequenced was peripheral blood. These receptors were taken from a woman in her fifties or sixties with COVID-19, enrolled during active disease.

In DNA, the CDR3 is TGTGCCAGCTCTTTGGGGGGGGATCCCACCTACGAGCAGTACTTC. Protein product: CASSLGGDPTYEQYF. The chain combines TRBV27 with TRBJ2-7, with 7 nucleotides matching TRBD2. From germline, CDR1 is MNHEY and CDR2 SMNVEV (reference sequence). The CDR3 is 15 amino acids. J gave up 2 bases and V 8 bases, and 12 bases lay outside the gene matches.

With respect to this clone: Relative to the germline gene, one junction end is altered; a read error may explain this. The CDR3 DNA sequence: TGTGCCACCACCGGGACAGGGTCTCGTCACTTC. This sequence encodes CATTGTGSRHF. The chain links TRBV6-5 to TRBJ2-7; 9 bases fit TRBD1. Germline V gives CDR1 MNHEY, CDR2 SVGAGI. The CDR3 is 11 amino acids.

The V call is TRBV9, the J call TRBJ2-3; 10 nucleotides line up with TRBD2. The germline CDR1 and CDR2 sequences are SGDLS and YYNGEE. After removal of 4 bases from V and 8 bases from J, the junction contained 10 bases not matched to a gene. This CDR3 region has 15 residues. The CDR3, as DNA: TGTGCCAGCAGCCCCTCACTAGCGGGACAGGTTACGCAGTATTTT. It encodes CASSPSLAGQVTQYF.

The V and J genes are TRBV5-3 and TRBJ2-4, with 7 bases that match TRBD2. TRBV5-3 is filed as an ORF, its function uncertain. This CDR3 contains 20 residues. V dropped 0 bases and J dropped 0; count of bases not matched to a gene: 15. CDR3 DNA: TGTGCCAGAAGCTTGGGACAACTTGGTGGGGGGGAGCTAGCCAAAAACATTCAGTACTTC. Residues: CARSLGQLGGGELAKNIQYF.

The V gene is TRBV29-1, the J gene TRBJ1-4; D remains unclear. The length of the CDR3 is 13 residues. V lost 6 bases to trimming and J lost 2 bases, with 10 bases between them. Germline CDR1 reads SQVTM; CDR2 reads ANQGSEA. This chain's CDR3 is CSVKQFTNEKLFF. CDR3 in DNA: TGCAGCGTCAAACAGTTCACTAATGAAAAACTGTTTTTT.

The V and J genes are TRBV7-8 and TRBJ2-7; D possibly corresponds to TRBD2 (6 bases). The V and J ends lost 5 bases and 0 bases respectively, with 20 bases between them. Germline V gene data show CDR1 as SGHVS and CDR2 as FQNEAQ. CDR3 length: 17 amino acids. The CDR3 sequence: CASSNDLADTSSYEQYF. Written as DNA, the CDR3 is TGTGCCAGCAGCAACGACTTAGCGGATACGAGCTCCTACGAGCAGTACTTC.

This chain uses TRBV7-8 with TRBJ2-1; 9 bases map to TRBD2. The ends lost 3 bases at V and 9 bases at J; junction bases unmatched: 9. The CDR3 length is 15 residues. Germline V gene sequence: CDR1 SGHVS, CDR2 FQNEAQ. This CDR3 is CASSFGTSNSFEQFF. In DNA form, the CDR3 reads TGTGCCAGCAGCTTTGGGACTAGCAATAGTTTTGAGCAGTTCTTC.

J is TRBJ1-2 and V is TRBV19; TRBD1 agrees at 10 bases. The CDR3 is 14 amino acids. The trim removed 7 bases at V and 5 bases at J, leaving 7 bases unmatched. Looked up from germline, CDR1 is LNHDA and CDR2 is SQIVND (reference sequence). CDR3 amino acids: CASNRDRGLYGYTF. The CDR3 coding sequence is TGTGCCAGTAACCGGGACAGGGGTTTATATGGCTACACCTTC.